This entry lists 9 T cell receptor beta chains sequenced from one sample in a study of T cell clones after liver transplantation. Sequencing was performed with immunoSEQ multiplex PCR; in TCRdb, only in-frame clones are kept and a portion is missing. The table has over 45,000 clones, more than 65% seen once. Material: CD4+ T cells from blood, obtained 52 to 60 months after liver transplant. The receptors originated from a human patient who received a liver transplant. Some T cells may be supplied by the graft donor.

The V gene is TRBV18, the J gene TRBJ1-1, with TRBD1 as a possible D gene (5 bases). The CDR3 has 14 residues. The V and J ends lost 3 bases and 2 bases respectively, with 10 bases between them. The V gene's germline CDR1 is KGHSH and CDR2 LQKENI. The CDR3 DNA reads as TGTGCCAGCTCACCCGCCGGGGACAACACTGAAGCTTTCTTT. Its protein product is CASSPAGDNTEAFF.

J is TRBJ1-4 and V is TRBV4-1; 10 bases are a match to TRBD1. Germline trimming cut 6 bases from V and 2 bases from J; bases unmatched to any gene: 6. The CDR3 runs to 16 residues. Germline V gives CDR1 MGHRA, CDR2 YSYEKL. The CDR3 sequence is CASRQTGGDTNEKLFF. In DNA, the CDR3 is TGCGCCAGCAGGCAGACAGGGGGCGACACTAATGAAAAACTGTTTTTT.

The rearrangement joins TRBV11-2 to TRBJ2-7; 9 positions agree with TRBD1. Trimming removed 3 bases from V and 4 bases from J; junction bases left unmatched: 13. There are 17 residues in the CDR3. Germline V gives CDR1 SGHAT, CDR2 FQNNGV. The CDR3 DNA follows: TGTGCCAGCAGCTTCGGCTACGGGACAGGGACCTTTTACGAGCAGTACTTC. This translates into CASSFGYGTGTFYEQYF. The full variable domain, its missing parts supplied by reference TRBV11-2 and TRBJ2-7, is EAGVAQSPRYKIIEKRQSVAFWCNPISGHATLYWYQQILGQGPKLLIQFQNNGVVDDSQLPKDRFSAERLKGVDSTLKIQPAKLEDSAVYLCASSFGYGTGTFYEQYFGPGTRLTVT.

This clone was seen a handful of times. CDR3 DNA sequence: TGTGCCAGCAGCTTAGCGGCAGAGAGCTATGGCTACACCTTC. As protein: CASSLAAESYGYTF. The chain uses TRBV7-9 and TRBJ1-2, with unresolved D. The V gene lost 0 bases and the J gene lost 4 bases, with 9 bases spanning the gap. CDR1 and CDR2 (germline): SEHNR, FQNEAQ (reference sequence). CDR3 length equals 14 residues.

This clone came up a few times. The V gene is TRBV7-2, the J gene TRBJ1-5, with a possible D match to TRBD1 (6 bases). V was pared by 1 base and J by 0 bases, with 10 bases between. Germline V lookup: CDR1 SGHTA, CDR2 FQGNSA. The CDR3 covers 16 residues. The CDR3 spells CASSLVSGDSNQPQHF. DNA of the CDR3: TGTGCCAGCAGCTTAGTTTCAGGGGATAGCAATCAGCCCCAGCATTTT.

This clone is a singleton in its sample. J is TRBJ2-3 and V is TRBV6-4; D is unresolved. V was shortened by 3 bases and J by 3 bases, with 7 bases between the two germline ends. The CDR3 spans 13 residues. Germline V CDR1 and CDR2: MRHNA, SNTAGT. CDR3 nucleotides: TGTGCCAGCAGTGATTTGAGGACAGATACGCAGTATTTT. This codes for CASSDLRTDTQYF.

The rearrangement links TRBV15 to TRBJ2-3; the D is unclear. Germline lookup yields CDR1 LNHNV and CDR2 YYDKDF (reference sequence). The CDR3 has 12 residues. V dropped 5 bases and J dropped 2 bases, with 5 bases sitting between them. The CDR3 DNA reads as TGTGCCACCAGCCCCTCCACAGATACGCAGTATTTT. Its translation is CATSPSTDTQYF.

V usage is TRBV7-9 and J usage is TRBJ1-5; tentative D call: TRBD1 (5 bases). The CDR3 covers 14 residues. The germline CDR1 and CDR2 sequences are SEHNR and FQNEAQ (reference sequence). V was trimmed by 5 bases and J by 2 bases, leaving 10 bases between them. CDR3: CASSIEGRNQPQHF. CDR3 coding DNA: TGTGCCAGCAGCATCGAGGGGCGCAATCAGCCCCAGCATTTT.

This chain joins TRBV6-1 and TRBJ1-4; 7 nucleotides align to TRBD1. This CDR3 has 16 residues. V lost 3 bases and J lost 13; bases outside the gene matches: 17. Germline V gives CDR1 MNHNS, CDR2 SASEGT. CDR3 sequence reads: CASSDGTASSWWRLFF. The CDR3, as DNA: TGTGCCAGCAGTGACGGGACAGCGTCCTCCTGGTGGAGACTGTTTTTT.